A selection of T cell receptor beta chains follows, all from one sample in a study of metastatic and nonmetastatic thyroid tumors. TCRdb re-called the PCR reads with MiXCR. The sample lists approximately 8,000 clones; over 20% were seen once. The sequencing input was tumor tissue. The receptors stem from a female donor with papillary thyroid cancer or a benign thyroid nodule (not recorded which). Some clones in this sample may be carry-over from other donors' samples. CDR3s include the opening cysteine and the closing phenylalanine or tryptophan. Fields, in order: V gene, D gene, CDR3 length, clone size, J gene, CDR3 DNA, CDR3 protein. A D gene is named only where the DNA matches it firmly. Clone size is not always given. Where it is, it says once, few, many or a class for expanded clones.

TRBV10-1	TRBD2	16	NA	TRBJ2-1	TGCGCCAGCAGTGAAGGACTAGCGGGGGGGGCTGGTGAGCAGTTCTTC	CASSEGLAGGAGEQFF
TRBV7-9	NA	15	many	TRBJ1-1	TGTGCCAGCAGGGGTTCGGGGGGGACGAACACTGAAGCTTTCTTT	CASRGSGGTNTEAFF
TRBV28	TRBD2	15	NA	TRBJ2-7	TGTGCCAGCAGTTTGGAGCGGGGAAGCTCCTACGAGCAGTACTTC	CASSLERGSSYEQYF
TRBV6-1	NA	13	few	TRBJ2-7	TGTGCCAGCCTGGAGGGACAGTACTACGAGCAGTACTTC	CASLEGQYYEQYF
TRBV12-3/TRBV12-4	NA	14	large	TRBJ1-3	TGTGCCAGCACGATCAGGGGCTCTGGAAACACCATATATTTT	CASTIRGSGNTIYF
TRBV6-1	TRBD2	15	NA	TRBJ2-1	TGTGCCAGCAGCCCCTATAAGCGGGGGTACCATGAGCAGTTCTTC	CASSPYKRGYHEQFF
TRBV28	TRBD1	18	few	TRBJ1-4	TGTGCCAGCAGTTTGTTCGGGGGGAGGGGGCTATCTAATGAAAAACTGTTTTTT	CASSLFGGRGLSNEKLFF
TRBV11-2	TRBD1	15	NA	TRBJ1-1	TGTGCCAGCAGCCGAAACAGGGGTGGAGGGACTGAAGCTTTCTTT	CASSRNRGGGTEAFF
TRBV5-1	NA	14	NA	TRBJ2-3	TGCGCCAGCAGCCTAGAACGGACAGTTGATACGCAGTATTTT	CASSLERTVDTQYF
TRBV4-1	TRBD1	14	many	TRBJ2-7	TGCGCCAGCAGCCAGACAGGGGAAGCGGGCGAGCAGTACTTC	CASSQTGEAGEQYF
TRBV2	NA	15	few	TRBJ1-6	TGTGCCAGCCACGGCAGGGGTGGGGACAATTCACCCCTCCACTTT	CASHGRGGDNSPLHF
TRBV12-3/TRBV12-4	TRBD2	18	many	TRBJ2-2	TGTGCCAGCAGTCCCCGGGGTAGCGGGGACCTGAACACCGGGGAGCTGTTTTTT	CASSPRGSGDLNTGELFF
TRBV14	TRBD1	16	NA	TRBJ2-1	TGTGCCAGCAGCCAAGTCGCAGGGGGATCCTACAATGAGCAGTTCTTC	CASSQVAGGSYNEQFF
TRBV7-3	NA	13	medium-sized	TRBJ1-1	TGTGCCAGCACCCTCGGGGCGAACACTGAAGCTTTCTTT	CASTLGANTEAFF
TRBV10-3	NA	12	medium-sized	TRBJ2-6	TGTGCCATCAGCCCGGGGGCCAACGTCCTGACTTTC	CAISPGANVLTF
TRBV12-3/TRBV12-4	NA	15	medium-sized	TRBJ2-1	TGTGCCAGCAGTATATTACACGGACGACACAATGAGCAGTTCTTC	CASSILHGRHNEQFF
TRBV20-1	NA	11	medium-sized	TRBJ2-7	TGCAGTGCTAGGGGAGGCTACGAGCAGTACTTC	CSARGGYEQYF
TRBV4-1	NA	13	NA	TRBJ2-7	TGCGCCAGCAGCCAAGAAAGGGCCTACGAGCAGTACTTC	CASSQERAYEQYF
TRBV6-1	NA	17	medium-sized	TRBJ1-6	TGTGCCAGCAGTGAAGCGAGAGGAAACTCCTATAATTCACCCCTCCACTTT	CASSEARGNSYNSPLHF
TRBV20-1	TRBD2	14	NA	TRBJ2-1	TGCAGTGCTCGGACTAGCGGGAGGAGAGGGGAGCAGTTCTTC	CSARTSGRRGEQFF
TRBV2	TRBD1	14	medium-sized	TRBJ2-3	TGTGCCAGCAGTGAGGACAGGGGGAGGGATACGCAGTATTTT	CASSEDRGRDTQYF
TRBV7-2	NA	14	once	TRBJ1-3	TGTGCCAGCAGGCTGAGGGCTTCTGGAAACACCATATATTTT	CASRLRASGNTIYF
TRBV12-3/TRBV12-4	NA	14	medium-sized	TRBJ1-1	TGTGCCAGCAGTTTTGATGACGTGAACACTGAAGCTTTCTTT	CASSFDDVNTEAFF
TRBV20-1	NA	11	many	TRBJ2-1	TGCAGTGCCCACGACTATAGCGAGCAGTTCTTC	CSAHDYSEQFF
TRBV6-1	NA	15	many	TRBJ1-1	TGTGCCAGCAGTGAATGGGATATCAACGCACCTGAAGCTTTCTTT	CASSEWDINAPEAFF